The next 10 T cell receptor beta chains were all read from a single sample in a study of blood T cell repertoires in COVID-19. Libraries were prepared by immunoSEQ multiplex PCR; TCRdb keeps only in-frame clonotypes and omits some of them. The table has some 120,000 clones, nearly 90% seen once; the top ten hold approximately 1.1%. The sequenced sample was peripheral blood. The source of these receptors is a woman aged 80 or over with acute or convalescent COVID-19.

The count of this clone is one. J is TRBJ2-7 and V is TRBV7-9, with D tentatively TRBD1 (6 bases). The CDR3 covers 13 residues. Looked up from germline, CDR1 is SEHNR and CDR2 is FQNEAQ (reference sequence). V was clipped by 4 bases and J by 4 bases, with 11 bases between them. In DNA form, the CDR3 reads TGTGCCAGCAGCTCATCTAGGGGGTACGAGCAGTACTTC. Translation gives CASSSSRGYEQYF.

The rearrangement joins TRBV7-2 to TRBJ2-5, with no clear D. The germline V gene has CDR1 SGHTA and CDR2 FQGNSA. CDR3 length equals 13 residues. V was cut by 3 bases and J by 2 bases, with 7 bases left in between. The CDR3 DNA reads TGTGCCAGCAGCTTCCGGTTACAAGAGACCCAGTACTTC. It yields the protein CASSFRLQETQYF.

The chain employs TRBV7-2 and TRBJ2-4; tentatively, D is TRBD2 (7 bases). There are 19 residues in the CDR3. Trimming stripped 7 bases from V and 2 bases from J, with 27 bases between. Germline V gene sequence: CDR1 SGHTA, CDR2 FQGNSA. The CDR3 reads CASNPGGGTLRITKNIQYF. The CDR3 DNA is TGTGCCAGCAACCCGGGGGGCGGGACACTACGTATCACCAAAAACATTCAGTACTTC.

This chain links TRBV6-5 with TRBJ1-2; tentative D call: TRBD1 (5 bases). Germline-derived CDR1 and CDR2 are MNHEY and SVGAGI. Trimming took off 11 bases at V and 5 bases at J, with 15 bases between the two ends. This CDR3 has 12 residues. The CDR3 DNA reads as TGTGCCGCCACTCGGACAATTTATGGCTACACCTTC. Translation gives CAATRTIYGYTF.

The V and J genes are TRBV7-2 and TRBJ2-3, with 9 bases fitting TRBD2. Per germline, CDR1 SGHTA and CDR2 FQGNSA. The trim removed 5 bases at V and 1 base at J, leaving 7 bases unmatched. The CDR3 has 16 residues. The CDR3 spells CASSETSGLRTDTQYF. As DNA, the CDR3 is TGTGCCAGCAGCGAGACTAGCGGCCTACGCACAGATACGCAGTATTTT.

This rearrangement joins TRBV9 to TRBJ1-6, with D possibly being TRBD1 (6 bases). Germline assignment: CDR1 SGDLS and CDR2 YYNGEE. This CDR3 spans 15 amino acids. Trimming took 6 bases from V and 9 from J, leaving 19 bases between them. The CDR3 is CASNRAGVGSSPLHF. DNA of the CDR3: TGTGCCAGCAATAGAGCAGGGGTTGGGAGTTCACCCCTCCACTTT.

This clone was counted between two and nine times. V usage is TRBV3-1 (or the pseudogene TRBV3-2) and J usage is TRBJ2-5; 9 bases align to TRBD2. Germline CDR1 is LGHDT and CDR2 is YNNKEL (reference sequence). Unmatched junction bases numbered 15, after V lost 2 bases and J lost 5 bases. This CDR3 has 18 residues. Here the CDR3 reads CASSQILSTSGQGETQYF. Written as DNA, the CDR3 is TGTGCCAGCAGCCAAATCCTCTCCACTAGCGGGCAAGGGGAGACCCAGTACTTC.

The chain combines TRBV12-3 or TRBV12-4 with TRBJ2-7, with 8 nucleotides matching TRBD1. The CDR3 length is 13 residues. V was clipped by 4 bases and J by 6 bases; unmatched bases: 5. CDR3 region: CASSSLQGGEQYF. The CDR3 nucleotides are TGTGCCAGCAGTTCTCTACAGGGGGGCGAGCAGTACTTC.

The chain carries TRBV11-3 and TRBJ2-1, with 10 bases lining up with TRBD1. In germline, CDR1 is SGHNT, CDR2 YENEEA. The CDR3 spans 17 residues. J was trimmed by 2 bases and V by 1 base; bases with no gene match: 5. The CDR3 is CASSLGAGQGAYNEQFF. The CDR3 nucleotides are TGTGCCAGCAGCTTAGGGGCCGGACAGGGGGCCTACAATGAGCAGTTCTTC.

The rearrangement uses TRBV3-1 (or the pseudogene TRBV3-2) and TRBJ1-1; D gene unclear. Germline CDR1 and CDR2: LGHDT and YNNKEL (reference sequence). Trimming left V 1 base short and J 1 base short, with 4 bases between. The length of the CDR3 is 13 residues. The CDR3, as DNA: TGTGCCAGCAGCCAAGTAAAGAACACTGAAGCTTTCTTT. Translated: CASSQVKNTEAFF.